The 8 T cell receptor beta chains in this list originate from one sample, sequenced in a study of technical replicates of blood from a handful of donors. Profiling relied on immunoSEQ multiplex PCR, and the TCRdb table lists in-frame clones only, not all of them. Altogether about 100,000 clones are present, approximately 94% being singletons, with the ten largest covering around 0.24%. The sample comprised T cells isolated from PBMCs. The receptors come from a human donor in good health.

This chain connects TRBV6-1 to TRBJ1-2; D gene unclear. The V end lost 2 bases, the J end lost 4 bases, and 8 bases lay between the germline ends. Germline V lookup: CDR1 MNHNS, CDR2 SASEGT. The length of the CDR3 is 13 residues. This chain's CDR3 is CASSEQNSYGYTF. In DNA, the CDR3 is TGTGCCAGCAGTGAACAGAATTCCTATGGCTACACCTTC.

This chain links TRBV19 with TRBJ1-2; the D gene is possibly TRBD1 (6 bases). V was pared by 6 bases and J by 3 bases, with 32 bases between. Germline assignment: CDR1 LNHDA and CDR2 SQIVND (reference sequence). The CDR3 extends over 20 amino acids. The CDR3 DNA sequence: TGTGCCAGTAGCTACACTGGGTGGGGCCTGACAGGCATACGAGACTATGGCTACACCTTC. It translates to CASSYTGWGLTGIRDYGYTF. Full variable domain (remainder filled in from reference TRBV19 and TRBJ1-2): DGGITQSPKYLFRKEGQNVTLSCEQNLNHDAMYWYRQDPGQGLRLIYYSQIVNDFQKGDIAEGYSVSREKKESFPLTVTSAQKNPTAFYLCASSYTGWGLTGIRDYGYTFGSGTRLTVV.

As for this clone: Other DNA variants within this sample encode the same CDR3. The chain joins TRBV19 to TRBJ1-1; D is uncertain. This CDR3 comprises 13 residues. Trimming pared 4 bases from V and 3 bases from J, leaving 9 bases between. Germline-derived CDR1 and CDR2 are LNHDA and SQIVND (reference sequence). This CDR3 is CASSTDRDTEAFF. In DNA form, the CDR3 reads TGTGCCAGTAGTACTGACCGGGACACTGAAGCTTTCTTT. Full variable domain (remainder filled in from reference TRBV19 and TRBJ1-1): DGGITQSPKYLFRKEGQNVTLSCEQNLNHDAMYWYRQDPGQGLRLIYYSQIVNDFQKGDIAEGYSVSREKKESFPLTVTSAQKNPTAFYLCASSTDRDTEAFFGQGTRLTVV.

This chain links TRBV7-6 with TRBJ1-1, with TRBD1 identical over 8 bases. Germline V gene sequence: CDR1 SGHVS, CDR2 FNYEAQ. This CDR3 contains 16 residues. Losses at the gene ends were 5 bases for V and 4 bases for J; bases not matched to a gene: 12. CDR3 in DNA: TGTGCCAGCAGCAAAAGAACAGGGGGAGGAATCACTGAAGCTTTCTTT. It encodes CASSKRTGGGITEAFF.

The chain recombines TRBV7-6 with TRBJ2-2; 7 bases match TRBD1. Germline lookup yields CDR1 SGHVS and CDR2 FNYEAQ. J was trimmed by 5 bases and V by 6 bases; bases with no gene match: 15. This CDR3 has 17 residues. The CDR3 protein is CASSFTGTAISTGELFF. The CDR3 DNA reads as TGTGCCAGCAGTTTTACCGGGACAGCCATTTCAACCGGGGAGCTGTTTTTT. Full variable domain (outside the CDR3, taken from reference TRBV7-6 and TRBJ2-2): GAGVSQSPRYKVTKRGQDVALRCDPISGHVSLYWYRQALGQGPEFLTYFNYEAQQDKSGLPNDRFSAERPEGSISTLTIQRTEQRDSAMYRCASSFTGTAISTGELFFGEGSRLTVL.

This clone was observed once. The J gene is TRBJ1-2, the V gene TRBV7-8; D perhaps matches TRBD1 (5 bases). This CDR3 comprises 15 residues. The germline CDR1 and CDR2 sequences are SGHVS and FQNEAQ. Trimming took off 1 base at V and 2 bases at J, with 11 bases between the two ends. The CDR3 here is CASSLGAGGNYGYTF. DNA for the CDR3: TGTGCCAGCAGCTTAGGGGCCGGGGGGAACTATGGCTACACCTTC.

The J gene is TRBJ2-7, the V gene TRBV4-1, with TRBD1 matching over 8 bases. Trimming cost V 1 base and J 4 bases; bases outside gene matches: 9. The CDR3 has 16 amino acids. The germline gives CDR1 MGHRA, CDR2 YSYEKL. CDR3 DNA sequence: TGCGCCAGCAGCCAAGTCCAGGGGGCGCGTCAGTACGAGCAGTACTTC. This translates into CASSQVQGARQYEQYF.

The V call is TRBV5-5, the J call TRBJ1-2; D is undetermined. CDR3 size: 14 residues. The V end lost 0 bases, the J end lost 1 base, and 7 bases lay between the germline ends. The germline CDR1 and CDR2 sequences are SGHKS and YYEKEE (reference sequence). As DNA, the CDR3 is TGTGCCAGCAGCTTGGGGGCCTATAACTATGGCTACACCTTC. Its translation: CASSLGAYNYGYTF.